This TCR beta chain was recovered during a study of T cells in Graves' hyperthyroidism and ophthalmopathy. Whole-study findings and limits: Stable hyperthyroidism and ophthalmopathy were separated using 13 V-J signatures. Researchers found most expanded thyroid clonotypes above 0.001 in blood as well.

This clonotype was seen at least ten times. Its antigen is not identified. Template material for amplifying TCR beta CDR3 regions consisted of RNA transcripts. During a first-round RT-PCR of the TCR CDR3, the HTBI primer set was used. TCRdb reprocessed the multiplex PCR reads via MiXCR and lists one record per CDR3 protein. Of some 720,000 distinct CDR3 sequences listed, 16% are singletons. Patients showing uncontrolled infection, other autoimmune disease, pregnancy or lactation were ineligible. Together with thyroid ultrasound, orbital computed tomography, serum thyroxine and TRAb, clinical symptoms were used for diagnoses. The sequence was collected from a man aged 18 to 30 with Graves' hyperthyroidism. Sequencing was carried out using blood.

CDR3 residues: CASIRLAGGYNEQFF. CDR3 nucleotides: TGTGCCAGCATCCGACTAGCGGGAGGGTACAATGAGCAGTTCTTC. This chain connects TRBV7-2 to TRBJ2-1; 14 bases agree with TRBD2. Unmatched junction bases numbered 3, after V lost 7 bases and J lost 4 bases. Per the germline V gene, CDR1 is SGHTA and CDR2 is FQGNSA. CDR3 size: 15 residues.